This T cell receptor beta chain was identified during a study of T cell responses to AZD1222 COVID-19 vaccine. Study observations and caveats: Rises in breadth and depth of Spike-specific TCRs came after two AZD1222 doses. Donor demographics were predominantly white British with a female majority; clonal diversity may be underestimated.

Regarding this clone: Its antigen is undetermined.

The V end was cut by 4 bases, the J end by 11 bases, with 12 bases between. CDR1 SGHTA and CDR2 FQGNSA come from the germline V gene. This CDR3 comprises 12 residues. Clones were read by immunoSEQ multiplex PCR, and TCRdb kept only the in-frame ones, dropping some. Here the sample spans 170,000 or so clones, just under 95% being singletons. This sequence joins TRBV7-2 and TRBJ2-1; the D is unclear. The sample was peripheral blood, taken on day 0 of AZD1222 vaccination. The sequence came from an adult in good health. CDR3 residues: CASSSQRPKQFF. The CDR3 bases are TGTGCCAGCAGCTCACAGCGACCCAAGCAGTTCTTC.